Listed below are T cell receptor beta chains from one sample, sequenced in a study of cytomegalovirus exposure and HLA in healthy donors. The data were produced by immunoSEQ multiplex PCR, yet TCRdb's version contains in-frame clones alone and is incomplete. The table for this sample gives 100,000 to 150,000 clones. The sequenced sample was PBMCs. These receptors originate from a woman between 40 and 55 years old in good health and CMV-seropositive. Both conserved end residues are part of each CDR3. A D gene is named only where the DNA matches it firmly.

TRBV7-2,TRBJ1-2,TRBD1,CASSFGTANYGYTF,TGTGCCAGCAGCTTTGGGACAGCTAACTATGGCTACACCTTC
TRBV10-3,TRBJ1-1,-,CAISEQNTEAFF,TGTGCCATCAGTGAGCAGAACACTGAAGCTTTCTTT
TRBV18,TRBJ1-1,TRBD1,CASSPPRVAGGLSPEAFF,TGTGCCAGCTCACCACCCCGAGTGGCAGGGGGATTGAGTCCTGAAGCTTTCTTT
TRBV5-1,TRBJ2-7,-,CASSLGPGDQYEQYF,TGCGCCAGCAGCTTGGGGCCAGGGGACCAATACGAGCAGTACTTC
TRBV5-4,TRBJ2-7,TRBD2,CASSPGLAGETEQYF,TGTGCCAGCAGCCCGGGACTAGCGGGAGAAACCGAGCAGTACTTC
TRBV2,TRBJ2-7,TRBD1,CATPPGQGREQYF,TGTGCCACCCCTCCGGGACAGGGTCGCGAGCAGTACTTC
TRBV6-5,TRBJ2-3,-,CASSYKASSLDTQYF,TGTGCCAGCAGTTACAAGGCTAGCAGTTTGGATACGCAGTATTTT
TRBV5-5,TRBJ1-5,-,CASSPWADSSQPQHF,TGTGCCAGCAGCCCATGGGCAGACAGTTCTCAGCCCCAGCATTTT
TRBV11-3,TRBJ2-4,-,CASSLDSREWNIQYF,TGTGCCAGCAGCTTAGATAGCCGGGAATGGAACATTCAGTACTTC
TRBV6-5,TRBJ1-2,-,CATLGDKYGYTF,TGTGCCACCCTAGGGGACAAATATGGCTACACCTTC
TRBV19,TRBJ2-7,TRBD2,CASSIALAGLPYEQYF,TGTGCCAGTAGTATAGCACTAGCGGGACTTCCCTACGAGCAGTACTTC
TRBV28,TRBJ1-3,-,CASSFFTSSGNTIYF,TGTGCCAGCAGTTTTTTCACTAGCTCTGGAAACACCATATATTTT
TRBV6-4,TRBJ2-5,TRBD1,CASRQPPTGSQETQYF,TGTGCCAGCAGACAGCCCCCGACAGGGAGTCAAGAGACCCAGTACTTC
TRBV30,TRBJ2-1,TRBD2,CAWRRKGGLALRGVNEQFF,TGTGCCTGGAGGCGCAAGGGGGGACTAGCGTTAAGGGGCGTCAATGAGCAGTTCTTC
TRBV5-1,TRBJ2-1,-,CASSLAGGQSYNEQFF,TGCGCCAGCAGCTTGGCCGGGGGACAGAGCTACAATGAGCAGTTCTTC
TRBV5-1,TRBJ2-1,TRBD2,CASSSILSSGRDEQFF,TGCGCCAGCAGCTCCATCCTCTCTAGCGGGAGGGATGAGCAGTTCTTC
TRBV6-5,TRBJ2-7,TRBD1,CASNDRDRGYEQYF,TGTGCCAGCAATGACCGGGACAGGGGTTACGAGCAGTACTTC
TRBV29-1,TRBJ1-1,-,CSVNRLPEAFF,TGCAGCGTTAACAGACTACCTGAAGCTTTCTTT
TRBV6-5,TRBJ2-7,TRBD1,CASSPDRSFTYEQYF,TGTGCCAGCAGTCCGGACAGGTCTTTTACCTACGAGCAGTACTTC
TRBV4-3,TRBJ2-1,TRBD1,CASSQTQGKQFF,TGCGCCAGCAGCCAGACACAGGGGAAGCAGTTCTTC
TRBV5-1,TRBJ1-2,-,CASSLGPTRRYGYTF,TGCGCCAGCAGCTTGGGACCCACCCGGCGGTATGGCTACACCTTC
TRBV19,TRBJ1-5,TRBD1,CASSRTTGAFNQPQHF,TGTGCCAGTAGCCGTACTACAGGGGCGTTCAATCAGCCCCAGCATTTT
TRBV7-9,TRBJ2-6,-,CASSLGPGGANVLTF,TGTGCCAGCAGCTTGGGGCCGGGCGGGGCCAACGTCCTGACTTTC
TRBV6-5,TRBJ1-2,TRBD1,CASSRGTGASYGYTF,TGTGCCAGCAGTAGAGGGACAGGAGCCTCGTATGGCTACACCTTC
TRBV28,TRBJ1-5,TRBD1,CASRIGQGQLQPQHF,TGTGCCAGCAGAATAGGACAGGGCCAACTGCAGCCCCAGCATTTT
TRBV6-1,TRBJ1-2,TRBD1,CASSLDRAPGYTF,TGTGCCAGCAGTTTAGACAGGGCCCCTGGCTACACCTTC
TRBV25-1,TRBJ2-7,-,CASSERLASSYEQYF,TGTGCCAGCAGTGAGCGGCTAGCGTCCTCCTACGAGCAGTACTTC
TRBV5-1,TRBJ2-5,TRBD1,CASSDDRGFETQYF,TGCGCCAGCAGCGATGACAGGGGCTTTGAGACCCAGTACTTC
TRBV7-9,TRBJ1-4,-,CASRGGNPLATNEKLFF,TGTGCCAGCAGGGGCGGGAATCCGCTCGCAACTAATGAAAAACTGTTTTTT
TRBV5-4,TRBJ2-7,TRBD2,CASSSGLAGEQYF,TGTGCCAGCAGCTCCGGACTAGCGGGAGAGCAGTACTTC
TRBV5-6,TRBJ2-2,TRBD2,CASRLAGGTGELFF,TGTGCCAGCAGACTAGCGGGAGGGACCGGGGAGCTGTTTTTT
TRBV19,TRBJ2-3,-,CASSPNFPVTDTQYF,TGTGCCAGTAGTCCCAACTTCCCCGTCACAGATACGCAGTATTTT
TRBV30,TRBJ1-2,-,CAWRNEGGGYGYTF,TGTGCCTGGAGGAACGAGGGAGGGGGATATGGCTACACCTTC
TRBV4-1,TRBJ1-5,TRBD1,CASSQEPRQGYQPQHF,TGCGCCAGCAGCCAGGAACCAAGACAGGGTTATCAGCCCCAGCATTTT
TRBV30,TRBJ2-7,TRBD2,CAWTGGLAGEAYEQYF,TGTGCCTGGACTGGGGGACTAGCGGGAGAAGCCTACGAGCAGTACTTC
TRBV15,TRBJ1-2,TRBD1,CATSRVGGGWGYTF,TGTGCCACCAGCAGAGTAGGAGGGGGCTGGGGCTACACCTTC
TRBV7-8,TRBJ1-5,-,CASSLGGVEDQPQHF,TGTGCCAGCAGCTTAGGCGGGGTAGAGGATCAGCCCCAGCATTTT
TRBV19,TRBJ2-7,TRBD2,CASRTSGTTYEQYF,TGTGCCAGCCGGACTAGCGGGACGACCTACGAGCAGTACTTC
TRBV27,TRBJ2-7,-,CASSLSERSAYEQYF,TGTGCCAGCAGTTTATCGGAGCGGAGCGCCTACGAGCAGTACTTC
TRBV7-2,TRBJ2-1,TRBD2,CASSFGTSYNEQFF,TGTGCCAGCAGCTTTGGGACTAGCTACAATGAGCAGTTCTTC
TRBV6-5,TRBJ2-7,-,CASGRQSYSYEQYF,TGTGCCAGCGGCCGACAGTCGTACTCCTACGAGCAGTACTTC
TRBV28,TRBJ2-7,TRBD1,CASVDRGYYEQYF,TGTGCCTCCGTGGACAGGGGATATTACGAGCAGTACTTC
TRBV10-3,TRBJ1-2,-,CAAQPSGARDYGYTF,TGTGCCGCCCAGCCCTCCGGGGCTCGGGACTATGGTTACACCTTC
TRBV6-5,TRBJ1-1,TRBD1,CASSYGQGDTEAFF,TGTGCCAGCAGTTACGGGCAGGGGGACACTGAAGCTTTCTTT
TRBV5-1,TRBJ1-2,TRBD1,CASSDRSGTGGGGYTF,TGCGCCAGCAGCGATAGGTCCGGGACAGGGGGAGGTGGCTACACCTTC
TRBV13,TRBJ2-7,TRBD1,CASSTDRGHEQYF,TGTGCCAGCAGCACAGACAGGGGCCACGAGCAGTACTTC
TRBV13,TRBJ2-1,-,CASSLVAGAYNEQFF,TGTGCCAGCAGCTTAGTCGCGGGGGCGTACAATGAGCAGTTCTTC
TRBV19,TRBJ2-1,TRBD1,CASSIDAWDRGVKNEQFF,TGTGCCAGTAGTATAGATGCTTGGGACAGGGGGGTAAAGAATGAGCAGTTCTTC
TRBV20-1,TRBJ2-1,-,CSVLSSNEQFF,TGCAGTGTCCTAAGTTCCAATGAGCAGTTCTTC
TRBV11-1,TRBJ2-1,TRBD2,CASSGTSGRGYNEQFF,TGTGCCAGCAGCGGGACTAGCGGGAGGGGATACAATGAGCAGTTCTTC
TRBV28,TRBJ1-1,-,CASGNGRENTEAFF,TGTGCCAGCGGGAACGGGCGGGAGAACACTGAAGCTTTCTTT
TRBV18,TRBJ2-5,TRBD2,CASSATSGGLQETQYF,TGTGCCAGCTCAGCCACTAGCGGGGGACTCCAAGAGACCCAGTACTTC
TRBV28,TRBJ2-6,TRBD1,CASSPLTRGTGANVLTF,TGTGCCAGCAGTCCGCTGACCAGGGGGACTGGGGCCAACGTCCTGACTTTC
TRBV4-3,TRBJ1-2,-,CASSPDWGSNYGYTF,TGCGCCAGCAGCCCAGATTGGGGCTCAAACTATGGCTACACCTTC
TRBV5-1,TRBJ2-2,-,CASSLGAGVTGELFF,TGCGCCAGCAGCTTGGGGGCAGGGGTAACCGGGGAGCTGTTTTTT